A selection of T cell receptor beta chains follows, all from one sample in a study of T cells in Graves' hyperthyroidism and ophthalmopathy. TCRdb re-derived calls from the multiplex PCR reads in MiXCR, one entry per CDR3 protein. Altogether a few hundred thousand distinct CDR3 sequences are present, 16% being singletons, with the ten largest covering roughly 3.4%. The specimen sequenced was blood. These receptors all stem from a woman aged 40 to 50 with Graves' ophthalmopathy. The CDR3 runs from the conserved cysteine through the conserved F or W. The D gene is left open where the match is weak. Rows may omit the clone size; those that give it use once, few, many or a size class.

J: TRBJ2-3
D: -
size: few
V: TRBV6-1
CDR3: CASLRGEGSTDTQYF
DNA: TGTGCCAGCCTTCGCGGCGAAGGGAGCACAGATACGCAGTATTTT

J: TRBJ2-3
D: TRBD2
size: many
V: TRBV18
CDR3: CASSPGPGGNTDTQYF
DNA: TGTGCCAGCTCACCAGGGCCCGGGGGGAACACAGATACGCAGTATTTT

J: TRBJ2-1
D: -
size: few
V: TRBV19
CDR3: CASSIGLLAPYNEQFF
DNA: TGTGCCAGTAGTATAGGCCTCCTAGCGCCTTACAATGAGCAGTTCTTC

J: TRBJ2-1
D: TRBD2
size: few
V: TRBV12-3/TRBV12-4
CDR3: CASRSGLAEEQFF
DNA: TGTGCCAGCAGATCTGGACTAGCCGAGGAGCAGTTCTTC

J: TRBJ1-2
D: -
size: many
V: TRBV30
CDR3: CAWRTPSQGYGYTF
DNA: TGTGCCTGGAGGACACCATCTCAGGGGTATGGCTACACCTTC

J: TRBJ1-5
D: -
size: few
V: TRBV28
CDR3: CASSFGRGYSNQPQHF
DNA: TGTGCCAGCAGTTTTGGGAGAGGTTATAGCAATCAGCCCCAGCATTTT

J: TRBJ2-3
D: TRBD2
size: -
V: TRBV12-3/TRBV12-4
CDR3: CASAPGGASDTQYF
DNA: TGTGCCAGCGCCCCGGGGGGGGCCTCAGATACGCAGTATTTT

J: TRBJ2-3
D: TRBD2
size: -
V: TRBV7-3
CDR3: CASSPDPPGLAGGTDTQYF
DNA: TGTGCCAGCAGCCCAGACCCGCCGGGGTTAGCGGGGGGCACAGATACGCAGTATTTT

J: TRBJ1-1
D: -
size: many
V: TRBV25-1
CDR3: CASSESGYTEAFF
DNA: TGTGCCAGCAGTGAATCTGGCTACACTGAAGCTTTCTTT

J: TRBJ2-2
D: TRBD1
size: many
V: TRBV6-1
CDR3: CASSEFGQAANTGELFF
DNA: TGTGCCAGCAGTGAATTTGGACAGGCCGCGAACACCGGGGAGCTGTTTTTT

J: TRBJ2-3
D: -
size: many
V: TRBV7-3
CDR3: CASSSRGHYTDTQYF
DNA: TGTGCCAGCAGCTCGAGGGGACATTACACAGATACGCAGTATTTT

J: TRBJ1-2
D: -
size: few
V: TRBV6-2/TRBV6-3
CDR3: CASSTTARAGANYGYTF
DNA: TGTGCCAGCAGTACCACTGCTCGGGCAGGGGCTAACTATGGCTACACCTTC

J: TRBJ2-7
D: -
size: many
V: TRBV30
CDR3: CAWSVSGTAYEQYF
DNA: TGTGCCTGGAGTGTATCCGGCACTGCCTACGAGCAGTACTTC